This T cell receptor (beta chain) came from a study of shared clonotypes between healthy human individuals. Around 90 million PBMCs per unsorted sample were used for genomic DNA. The CDR3 runs 15 residues. Trimming cost V 3 bases and J 6 bases; bases outside gene matches: 8. Germline V gene lookup returns CDR1 MNHEY and CDR2 SMNVEV (reference sequence). Genomic DNA (from each subset) was split evenly across several immunoSEQ plates. The team ran DNA from unsorted PBMCs on ten immunoSEQ deep assay plates for sequencing. Method: immunoSEQ multiplex PCR; TCRdb's copy keeps in-frame clones and lacks some. The table has 400,000 to 600,000 clones, almost 80% seen once; the top ten hold 9.5% to 15%.

The chain couples TRBV27 to TRBJ2-1; TRBD2 aligns across 7 bases. The origin of this receptor is a woman aged 40 to 55 in good health. Some clones in this sample may be carry-over from other donors' samples. Sequenced sample: PBMCs. This CDR3 is CASSLGLPAFNEQFF. CDR3 nucleotide sequence: TGTGCCAGCAGTTTGGGACTACCCGCCTTCAATGAGCAGTTCTTC.